This entry lists 24 T cell receptor beta chains sequenced from one sample in a study of control samples from healthy donors and cancer patients (dated by TCRdb to about 2020). The library was built by means of the immunoSEQ multiplex PCR assay. Sourced from immuneACCESS, this table was stored by TCRdb with only in-frame sequences that have V and J called. A share of the clones is absent; for the studies checked, an unresolved V gene accounts for under half, and the remainder has no known explanation. Across this sample there are under 65,000 clones, with 75% to 95% seen only once. The ten largest clones represent 1% to 1.5% of the sample. Sequences were obtained from PBMCs. These receptors were collected from a woman aged 45-65 years with colorectal cancer.

J is TRBJ1-5 and V is TRBV6-1, with D possibly being TRBD1 (6 bases). The CDR3 covers 17 residues. Germline V gene data show CDR1 as MNHNS and CDR2 as SASEGT. Trimming removed 1 base at V and 2 bases at J, with 15 bases between. CDR3 amino acids: CASSEEAGAGGNQPQHF. CDR3 sequence (DNA): TGTGCCAGCAGTGAAGAGGCAGGGGCAGGGGGCAATCAGCCCCAGCATTTT.

V and J are TRBV5-1 and TRBJ2-7; 11 bases are a match to TRBD2. Trimming at V came to 4 bases and at J to 2 bases, leaving 2 bases not matched to a gene. This CDR3 has 14 amino acids. Germline CDR1 SGHRS, CDR2 YFSETQ. CDR3 region: CASSPGLAAYEQYF. Here the CDR3 DNA reads TGCGCCAGCAGCCCGGGACTAGCGGCCTACGAGCAGTACTTC.

The chain couples TRBV9 to TRBJ2-3; TRBD2 is a possible D gene (6 bases). Germline CDR1 SGDLS, CDR2 YYNGEE. Trimming took off 8 bases at V and 0 bases at J, with 16 bases between the two ends. The CDR3 loop spans 15 amino acids. The CDR3 region has the DNA TGTGCCAGTGGGAATAGCGGTTCTAGCACAGATACGCAGTATTTT. Its protein is CASGNSGSSTDTQYF.

The V gene is TRBV18, the J gene TRBJ2-3; TRBD2 agrees at 10 bases. The CDR3 is 16 amino acids. Trimming cost V 2 bases and J 0 bases; bases outside gene matches: 2. The germline V gene encodes CDR1 KGHSH and CDR2 LQKENI. This CDR3 is CASSPTSGASTDTQYF. The CDR3, as DNA: TGTGCCAGCTCACCAACTAGCGGGGCTAGCACAGATACGCAGTATTTT.

This clone was seen just once. The rearrangement joins TRBV6-6 to TRBJ2-3; maybe TRBD1 (6 bases). With 7 bases removed from V and 6 bases from J, the gap between germline ends came to 14 bases. The CDR3 extends over 13 amino acids. Per germline, CDR1 MNHNY and CDR2 SVGAGI (reference sequence). CDR3 sequence: CASKRDTSDTQYF. For the CDR3, the DNA is TGTGCCAGCAAACGGGACACATCCGATACGCAGTATTTT.

CDR3 coding DNA: TGCGCCAGCACCCGAGAGGGGGTAGGAACTGAAGCTTTCTTT. Residues: CASTREGVGTEAFF. This chain links TRBV5-1 with TRBJ1-1; tentatively, D is TRBD1 (6 bases). Germline V CDR1 and CDR2: SGHRS, YFSETQ. Trimming shortened V by 6 bases and J by 5 bases, and 17 bases separated the two germline ends. The CDR3 extends over 14 amino acids.

Concerning this clone itself: Other DNA sequences in the same sample also yield this CDR3. The chain links TRBV29-1 to TRBJ2-7; 7 nucleotides agree with TRBD2. Germline V CDR1 and CDR2: SQVTM, ANQGSEA. J was trimmed by 0 bases and V by 4 bases; bases with no gene match: 3. CDR3 length equals 13 residues. The CDR3 DNA reads TGCAGCGTTGGGGCTAGCGGCTCCTACGAGCAGTACTTC. Residues: CSVGASGSYEQYF.

The chain combines TRBV5-5 with TRBJ1-6; D is ambiguous. Deletions cut 7 bases from V and 5 bases from J, with 13 bases between. Germline lookup yields CDR1 SGHKS and CDR2 YYEKEE (reference sequence). The CDR3 loop spans 14 amino acids. DNA for the CDR3: TGTGCCAGCCGGAAGCTGGGGAATAATTCACCCCTCCACTTT. Translated: CASRKLGNNSPLHF.

V usage is TRBV28 and J usage is TRBJ1-4; D is uncertain. With 6 bases removed from V and 10 bases from J, the gap between germline ends came to 21 bases. The CDR3 spans 15 residues. Germline values: CDR1 MDHEN, CDR2 SYDVKM. The CDR3 reads CASSSHTAVPGKLFF. The CDR3 nucleotides are TGTGCCAGCAGCTCCCACACGGCAGTCCCCGGAAAACTGTTTTTT. Full variable domain (outside the CDR3, taken from reference TRBV28 and TRBJ1-4): DVKVTQSSRYLVKRTGEKVFLECVQDMDHENMFWYRQDPGLGLRLIYFSYDVKMKEKGDIPEGYSVSREKKERFSLILESASTNQTSMYLCASSSHTAVPGKLFFGSGTQLSVL.

The gene calls are TRBV6-5 and TRBJ1-2, with 8 positions matching TRBD1. Germline V gene sequence: CDR1 MNHEY, CDR2 SVGAGI. The CDR3 has 14 amino acids. J gave up 5 bases and V 6 bases, and 8 bases lay outside the gene matches. The CDR3 loop reads CASRPTGERYGYTF. DNA of the CDR3: TGTGCCAGCAGACCGACAGGGGAGCGTTATGGCTACACCTTC.

The rearrangement joins TRBV7-9 to TRBJ2-3, with 8 bases lining up with TRBD2. Trimming took 8 bases from V and 9 from J; bases not matched to a gene: 7. CDR1 SEHNR and CDR2 FQNEAQ come from the germline V gene (reference sequence). The CDR3 loop spans 12 amino acids. CDR3 in amino acids: CASELAEATQYF. The CDR3 DNA follows: TGTGCCAGCGAACTAGCGGAGGCAACGCAGTATTTT.

This chain connects TRBV5-4 to TRBJ2-5, with 7 bases lining up with TRBD2. Looked up from germline, CDR1 is SGHNT and CDR2 is YYREEE (reference sequence). Trimming took 3 bases from V and 2 from J; bases not matched to a gene: 10. The length of the CDR3 is 16 residues. In DNA, the CDR3 is TGTGCCAGCAGCTCGCCGGGGGAGGGAGGACAAGAGACCCAGTACTTC. Translation gives CASSSPGEGGQETQYF.

The gene calls are TRBV7-9 and TRBJ1-4; 9 nucleotides match TRBD1. J gave up 8 bases and V 4 bases, and 11 bases lay outside the gene matches. The CDR3 sequence is 16 residues long. Germline CDR1 is SEHNR and CDR2 is FQNEAQ (reference sequence). DNA of the CDR3: TGTGCCAGCAGCTCGGGACAGGGTGGGGGACTGGAAAAACTGTTTTTT. Amino acids: CASSSGQGGGLEKLFF.

The gene calls are TRBV5-1 and TRBJ2-2; perhaps TRBD1 as D (6 bases). This CDR3 contains 17 residues. Germline V gene lookup returns CDR1 SGHRS and CDR2 YFSETQ. The V end lost 2 bases, the J end lost 0 bases, and 14 bases lay between the germline ends. As DNA, the CDR3 is TGCGCCAGCAGCTTCCCCAGGGGCAAACCGAACACCGGGGAGCTGTTTTTT. It is translated as CASSFPRGKPNTGELFF.

This clone was detected a few times. This chain links TRBV28 with TRBJ1-5; D is possibly TRBD1 (5 bases). CDR3 length: 13 residues. Germline V gene data show CDR1 as MDHEN and CDR2 as SYDVKM. The V gene lost 5 bases and the J gene lost 1 base, with 6 bases spanning the gap. CDR3 protein: CASSRDSNQPQHF. The DNA for the CDR3 is TGTGCCAGCAGTCGGGACAGCAATCAGCCCCAGCATTTT. The full variable domain, with the rest looked up from reference TRBV28 and TRBJ1-5, is DVKVTQSSRYLVKRTGEKVFLECVQDMDHENMFWYRQDPGLGLRLIYFSYDVKMKEKGDIPEGYSVSREKKERFSLILESASTNQTSMYLCASSRDSNQPQHFGDGTRLSIL.

The chain has TRBV5-4 and TRBJ1-2, with 8 bases lining up with TRBD1. V trimming: 3 bases; J trimming: 3 bases; junction bases outside the gene matches: 1. This CDR3 has 13 amino acids. Germline V gene lookup returns CDR1 SGHNT and CDR2 YYREEE (reference sequence). In nucleotides, the CDR3 is TGTGCCAGCAGCTCGGGACAGGACTATGGCTACACCTTC. Translating it yields CASSSGQDYGYTF.

J is TRBJ1-1 and V is TRBV3-1 (or the pseudogene TRBV3-2); D unclear. The V gene's germline CDR1 is LGHDT and CDR2 YNNKEL (reference sequence). The germline V and J ends were trimmed by 0 bases and 4 bases, with 15 bases remaining between them. The CDR3 contains 16 residues. The CDR3 region is CASSQDAPLLGTEAFF. In nucleotides, the CDR3 is TGTGCCAGCAGCCAAGACGCCCCTTTACTGGGCACTGAAGCTTTCTTT.

The chain joins TRBV2 to TRBJ1-1, with 9 bases identical to TRBD1. The germline V gene has CDR1 SNHLY and CDR2 FYNNEI. J was trimmed by 7 bases and V by 3 bases; bases with no gene match: 9. This CDR3 has 15 residues. CDR3 DNA: TGTGCCAGCAGTGACCCGACAGGGGGAATTTTTGAAGCTTTCTTT. Protein sequence: CASSDPTGGIFEAFF.

This chain links TRBV18 with TRBJ2-7, with a possible D match to TRBD1 (8 bases). This CDR3 is built from 16 residues. V lost 7 bases and J 2 bases, leaving 21 bases between the germline ends. Per the germline V gene, CDR1 is KGHSH and CDR2 is LQKENI. In nucleotides, the CDR3 is TGTGCCAGCTTAGGGAGGGGGACAGGCCATACCTACGAGCAGTACTTC. Protein sequence: CASLGRGTGHTYEQYF. The full variable domain, rest sourced from reference TRBV18 and TRBJ2-7, is NAGVMQNPRHLVRRRGQEARLRCSPMKGHSHVYWYRQLPEEGLKFMVYLQKENIIDESGMPKERFSAEFPKEGPSILRIQQVVRGDSAAYFCASLGRGTGHTYEQYFGPGTRLTVT.

The chain is built from TRBV5-1 and TRBJ2-2; a weak D match, TRBD1 (6 bases). Germline values: CDR1 SGHRS, CDR2 YFSETQ. The CDR3 spans 13 residues. V lost 7 bases and J 5 bases, leaving 12 bases between the germline ends. The CDR3 reads CASVTQGTGELFF. CDR3 nucleotide sequence: TGCGCCAGCGTGACCCAGGGGACCGGGGAGCTGTTTTTT.

The rearrangement links TRBV11-3 to TRBJ2-2; TRBD2 matches at 7 bases. The CDR3 consists of 15 residues. In germline, CDR1 is SGHNT, CDR2 YENEEA. The trim removed 1 base at V and 3 bases at J, leaving 2 bases unmatched. The CDR3, as DNA: TGTGCCAGCAGCTTAGGGGGGGGACACACCGGGGAGCTGTTTTTT. Translated: CASSLGGGHTGELFF. Based on the CDR3 plus reference TRBV11-3 and TRBJ2-2, the full variable domain is EAGVVQSPRYKIIEKKQPVAFWCNPISGHNTLYWYLQNLGQGPELLIRYENEEAVDDSQLPKDRFSAERLKGVDSTLKIQPAELGDSAVYLCASSLGGGHTGELFFGEGSRLTVL.

CDR3 DNA: TGTGCCAGTAGTACCCCGGGACAGGCCAATCAGCCCCAGCATTTT. Protein sequence: CASSTPGQANQPQHF. This chain uses TRBV19 with TRBJ1-5, with TRBD1 matching over 8 bases. The length of the CDR3 is 15 residues. Per germline, CDR1 LNHDA and CDR2 SQIVND (reference sequence). J was trimmed by 3 bases and V by 4 bases; bases with no gene match: 5.

The chain has TRBV6-2 or TRBV6-3 and TRBJ1-1, with a possible D match to TRBD1 (6 bases). CDR3 size: 13 residues. Germline loops: CDR1 MNHEY, CDR2 SVGEGT. The ends were cut back, 5 bases at V and 5 bases at J, with 12 bases in the middle. Here the CDR3 DNA reads TGTGCCAGCAGTGCGTACAGGGAAACTGAAGCTTTCTTT. It is translated as CASSAYRETEAFF.

This clone was observed a single time. The V call is TRBV9, the J call TRBJ1-4, with a tentative D call TRBD1 (5 bases). Trimming left V 0 bases short and J 8 bases short, with 14 bases between. The CDR3 loop spans 15 amino acids. The germline gives CDR1 SGDLS, CDR2 YYNGEE. The CDR3 is CASSVGEGVWEKLFF. The CDR3 region has the DNA TGTGCCAGCAGCGTAGGTGAAGGGGTTTGGGAAAAACTGTTTTTT.